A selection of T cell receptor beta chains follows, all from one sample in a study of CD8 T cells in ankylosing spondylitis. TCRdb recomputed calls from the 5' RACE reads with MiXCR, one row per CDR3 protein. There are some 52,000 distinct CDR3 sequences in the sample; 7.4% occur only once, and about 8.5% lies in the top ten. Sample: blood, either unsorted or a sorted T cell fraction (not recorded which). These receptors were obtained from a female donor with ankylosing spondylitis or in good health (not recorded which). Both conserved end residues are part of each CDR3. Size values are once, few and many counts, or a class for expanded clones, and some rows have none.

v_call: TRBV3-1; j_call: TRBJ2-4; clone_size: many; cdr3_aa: CASSQDHGGFGIQYF
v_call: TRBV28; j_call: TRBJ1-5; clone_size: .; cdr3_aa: CTSSTARQQPQHF
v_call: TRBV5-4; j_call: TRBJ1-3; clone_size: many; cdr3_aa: CASSPGTDFPGNTIYF
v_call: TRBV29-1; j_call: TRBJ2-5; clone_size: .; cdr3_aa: CGVDAARETQYF
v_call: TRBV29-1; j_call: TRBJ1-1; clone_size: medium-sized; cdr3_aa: CSVSGGGWAFF
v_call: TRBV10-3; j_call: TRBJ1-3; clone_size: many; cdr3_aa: CAISPFTSGDAIYF
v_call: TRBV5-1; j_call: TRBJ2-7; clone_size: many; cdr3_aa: CASSTPGLAGSYEQYF
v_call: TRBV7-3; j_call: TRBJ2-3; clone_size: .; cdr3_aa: CASSLHLATSTDTQYF
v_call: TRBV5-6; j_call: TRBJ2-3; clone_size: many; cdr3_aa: CASTWYRGPSTDTQYF
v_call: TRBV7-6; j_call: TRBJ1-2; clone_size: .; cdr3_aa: CASSGRQGLNYGYTF
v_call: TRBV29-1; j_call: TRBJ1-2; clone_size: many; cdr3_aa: CSVAFLGTNYGYTF
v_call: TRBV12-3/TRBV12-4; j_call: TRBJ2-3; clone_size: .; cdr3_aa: CASSYRVGTDTQYF
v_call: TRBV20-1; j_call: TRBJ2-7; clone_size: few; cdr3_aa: CSALPHPGTNRYEQYF
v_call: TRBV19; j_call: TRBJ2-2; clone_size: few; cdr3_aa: CASSRDRGGSGELFF
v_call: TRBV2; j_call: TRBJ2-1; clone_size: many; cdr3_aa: CASSTGTGYNEQFF
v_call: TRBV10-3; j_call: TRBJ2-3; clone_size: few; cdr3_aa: CAISGGTSAKDTQYF